The 25 T cell receptor beta chains in this list originate from one sample, sequenced in a study of blood T cell repertoires in COVID-19. Profiling relied on immunoSEQ multiplex PCR, and the TCRdb table lists in-frame clones only, not all of them. The table lists approximately 300,000 clones, about 86% of them singletons. The sample consisted of peripheral blood. These receptors all stem from a woman between 45 and 60 years old with acute or convalescent COVID-19.

The CDR3 sequence is CASSEGKQYEQYV. CDR3 sequence (DNA): TGTGCCAGCAGTGAAGGTAAACAATACGAGCAGTACGTC. J is TRBJ2-7 and V is TRBV2; D ambiguous. The germline gives CDR1 SNHLY, CDR2 FYNNEI. The CDR3 contains 13 residues. V was shortened by 1 base and J by 4 bases, with 8 bases between the two germline ends.

The chain couples TRBV18 to TRBJ2-7, with D possibly TRBD2 on 5 matching bases. With 2 bases removed from V and 0 bases from J, the gap between germline ends came to 14 bases. The CDR3 consists of 16 residues. The germline V gene has CDR1 KGHSH and CDR2 LQKENI. The CDR3 bases are TGTGCCAGCTCACCATTTACCGGGGAGAGCTCCTACGAGCAGTACTTC. Its translation is CASSPFTGESSYEQYF.

The rearrangement links TRBV19 to TRBJ1-1; 9 bases are a match to TRBD1. After removal of 6 bases from V and 1 base from J, the junction contained 3 bases not matched to a gene. This CDR3 has 14 residues. Germline V gene data show CDR1 as LNHDA and CDR2 as SQIVND (reference sequence). The CDR3 bases are TGTGCCAGTAGGGGACAGGGTGGGAACACTGAAGCTTTCTTT. Translation: CASRGQGGNTEAFF. Full variable domain (rest looked up from reference TRBV19 and TRBJ1-1): DGGITQSPKYLFRKEGQNVTLSCEQNLNHDAMYWYRQDPGQGLRLIYYSQIVNDFQKGDIAEGYSVSREKKESFPLTVTSAQKNPTAFYLCASRGQGGNTEAFFGQGTRLTVV.

The J gene is TRBJ2-1, the V gene TRBV7-9; TRBD2 agrees at 9 bases. This CDR3 has 15 amino acids. Per germline, CDR1 SEHNR and CDR2 FQNEAQ (reference sequence). V shed 5 bases and J 1 base; nucleotides not matched to a gene: 3. CDR3 bases: TGTGCCAGCAGCCAGCTAGCGGGATCCTACAATGAGCAGTTCTTC. Translating gives CASSQLAGSYNEQFF.

The chain joins TRBV20-1 to TRBJ2-5; D call uncertain. The CDR3 extends over 10 amino acids. V lost 6 bases to trimming and J lost 3 bases, with 5 bases between them. CDR1 and CDR2 from the germline V gene are DFQATT and SNEGSKA (reference sequence). CDR3 protein: CSAVEETQYF. The CDR3 DNA sequence: TGCAGTGCAGTAGAAGAGACCCAGTACTTC.

The genes are TRBV5-4 and TRBJ1-1; a possible D gene is TRBD1 (5 bases). CDR3 size: 15 residues. Germline V gene sequence: CDR1 SGHNT, CDR2 YYREEE (reference sequence). Trimming removed 2 bases at V and 1 base at J, with 12 bases between. CDR3 nucleotides: TGTGCCAGCAGCTTTGGGGGGAAAGCGAACACTGAAGCTTTCTTT. Its translation is CASSFGGKANTEAFF.

The rearrangement links TRBV5-5 to TRBJ1-5, with a possible D match to TRBD1 (6 bases). The germline V and J ends were trimmed by 0 bases and 6 bases, with 19 bases remaining between them. The CDR3 sequence is 17 residues long. Germline CDR1 and CDR2: SGHKS and YYEKEE (reference sequence). The CDR3: CASSLGGSGGAGQPQHF. For the CDR3, the DNA is TGTGCCAGCAGCTTGGGGGGCTCTGGGGGGGCGGGTCAGCCCCAGCATTTT.

The table lists this clone with a count of one. The V and J genes are TRBV12-3 or TRBV12-4 and TRBJ2-7; 9 positions agree with TRBD1. This CDR3 spans 13 amino acids. Unmatched junction bases numbered 7, after V lost 8 bases and J lost 5 bases. This CDR3 is CASGDRGFDEQYF. CDR3 DNA sequence: TGTGCCAGCGGAGACAGGGGGTTTGACGAGCAGTACTTC.

The chain employs TRBV5-4 and TRBJ2-6; no clear D. V lost 1 base and J lost 4, with 6 bases in between. The CDR3 runs to 14 residues. The germline V gene encodes CDR1 SGHNT and CDR2 YYREEE (reference sequence). The DNA for the CDR3 is TGTGCCAGCAGCTTGCGGTTCGGGGCCAACGTCCTGACTTTC. It is translated as CASSLRFGANVLTF.

J is TRBJ1-2 and V is TRBV12-3 or TRBV12-4; D not certain. V was trimmed by 4 bases and J by 6 bases, leaving 12 bases between them. The CDR3 runs to 13 residues. Written as DNA, the CDR3 is TGTGCCAGCAGTTCCGGTCGCGGGAATGGCTACACCTTC. This codes for CASSSGRGNGYTF.

The V gene is TRBV5-1, the J gene TRBJ2-7; TRBD2 matches at 13 bases. CDR1 and CDR2 (germline): SGHRS, YFSETQ. The CDR3 spans 17 residues. V lost 0 bases, J lost 0 bases, and 3 bases stayed unmatched. CDR3 loop: CASSLGGLAGPSYEQYF. The CDR3, as DNA: TGCGCCAGCAGCTTGGGGGGACTAGCGGGGCCCTCCTACGAGCAGTACTTC.

This sequence joins TRBV7-2 and TRBJ1-1; D unclear. The CDR3 extends over 15 amino acids. Germline values: CDR1 SGHTA, CDR2 FQGNSA. Trimming removed 3 bases at V and 4 bases at J, with 15 bases between. CDR3 amino acids: CASSLYRGRGTEAFF. The DNA of the CDR3 is TGTGCCAGCAGCTTGTACAGAGGTCGGGGCACTGAAGCTTTCTTT.

With regard to this clone: This CDR3 is also generated by other DNA sequences in the sample. The chain joins TRBV7-2 to TRBJ1-1; 8 nucleotides line up with TRBD1. This CDR3 has 15 residues. Looked up from germline, CDR1 is SGHTA and CDR2 is FQGNSA. V lost 1 base to trimming and J lost 1 base; unmatched junction nucleotides: 2. The CDR3 DNA is TGTGCCAGCAGCTTAGTCGGGACAGGGAACACTGAAGCTTTCTTT. It encodes CASSLVGTGNTEAFF.

V usage is TRBV18 and J usage is TRBJ1-4, with D uncertain. V was clipped by 2 bases and J by 6 bases, with 7 bases between them. The CDR3 consists of 13 residues. CDR1 KGHSH and CDR2 LQKENI come from the germline V gene. The CDR3 nucleotides are TGTGCCAGCTCACCAGATGGCTATGAAAAACTGTTTTTT. Translation: CASSPDGYEKLFF.

The chain has TRBV29-1 and TRBJ1-2; D is uncertain. CDR3 size: 12 residues. The germline V and J ends were trimmed by 6 bases and 8 bases, with 16 bases remaining between them. Per germline, CDR1 SQVTM and CDR2 ANQGSEA. CDR3 residues: CSVIRQDKGYTF. The CDR3 bases are TGCAGCGTGATACGACAAGATAAAGGCTACACCTTC.

The chain combines TRBV5-5 with TRBJ1-1; 7 positions agree with TRBD1. The length of the CDR3 is 13 residues. Trimming at V came to 4 bases and at J to 6 bases, leaving 6 bases not matched to a gene. Germline lookup yields CDR1 SGHKS and CDR2 YYEKEE (reference sequence). The CDR3 DNA is TGTGCCAGCAGCGTACAGGGGAGCCCTGAAGCTTTCTTT. It encodes CASSVQGSPEAFF.

The chain recombines TRBV4-1 with TRBJ1-1; TRBD1 is a possible D gene (5 bases). CDR1 is MGHRA and CDR2 is YSYEKL in the germline V gene. V dropped 0 bases and J dropped 4 bases, with 24 bases sitting between them. The CDR3 extends over 19 amino acids. This CDR3 is CASSQDLARSGIYFTEAFF. CDR3 in DNA: TGCGCCAGCAGCCAAGATCTCGCTCGGTCAGGGATTTATTTCACTGAAGCTTTCTTT.

CDR3 loop: CASSLTPAGGEQYF. The CDR3 DNA is TGTGCCAGCAGCTTAACGCCGGCCGGCGGGGAGCAGTACTTC. The chain carries TRBV7-3 and TRBJ2-7; perhaps TRBD2 as D (5 bases). CDR3 length equals 14 residues. Germline V lookup: CDR1 SGHTA, CDR2 FQGTGA. V was trimmed by 0 bases and J by 7 bases, leaving 13 bases between them. Full variable domain (rest looked up from reference TRBV7-3 and TRBJ2-7): GAGVSQTPSNKVTEKGKYVELRCDPISGHTALYWYRQSLGQGPEFLIYFQGTGAADDSGLPNDRFFAVRPEGSVSTLKIQRTERGDSAVYLCASSLTPAGGEQYFGPGTRLTVT.

This clone was recorded once. The chain links TRBV11-2 to TRBJ1-4, with TRBD1 matching over 9 bases. Unmatched junction bases numbered 3, after V lost 3 bases and J lost 7 bases. CDR1 SGHAT and CDR2 FQNNGV come from the germline V gene. The CDR3 extends over 14 amino acids. CDR3 DNA sequence: TGTGCCAGCAGCTTCGGACAGGGGTCTGAAAAACTGTTTTTT. As protein: CASSFGQGSEKLFF.

The V and J genes are TRBV2 and TRBJ1-2; D is perhaps TRBD1 (5 bases). Trimming stripped 5 bases from V and 2 bases from J, with 15 bases between. This CDR3 contains 15 residues. CDR1 SNHLY and CDR2 FYNNEI come from the germline V gene. The CDR3 region has the DNA TGTGCCAGCAGTCGCGGGGCAGGCGACAACTATGGCTACACCTTC. This translates into CASSRGAGDNYGYTF.

In nucleotides, the CDR3 is TGTGCCAGCAGCCCTTCTAGCGACTCCTACGAGCAGTACTTC. This sequence encodes CASSPSSDSYEQYF. The chain is built from TRBV3-1 (or the pseudogene TRBV3-2) and TRBJ2-7; possible D gene TRBD2, 6 bases. CDR3 length equals 14 residues. Germline V gene sequence: CDR1 LGHDT, CDR2 YNNKEL (reference sequence). V was shortened by 4 bases and J by 0 bases, with 10 bases between the two germline ends.

The chain links TRBV6-5 to TRBJ2-7, with 11 bases fitting TRBD1. This CDR3 has 15 amino acids. The germline gives CDR1 MNHEY, CDR2 SVGAGI. The V gene end was trimmed by 6 bases and the J gene end by 7 bases; junction bases not matched to a gene: 11. The DNA of the CDR3 is TGTGCCAGCAGGGGTAGTGGGGGACAGGGGGTTGAGCAGTACTTC. Its translation is CASRGSGGQGVEQYF.

This chain links TRBV6-5 with TRBJ2-2; 7 bases fit TRBD1. V was pared by 5 bases and J by 4 bases, with 7 bases of the junction left unmatched. Germline V gives CDR1 MNHEY, CDR2 SVGAGI. The CDR3 spans 15 residues. As DNA, the CDR3 is TGTGCCAGCAGTACAGGGGTCGTTCGCACCGGGGAGCTGTTTTTT. Its translation is CASSTGVVRTGELFF.

This chain uses TRBV27 with TRBJ2-2, with TRBD1 matching over 8 bases. There are 15 residues in the CDR3. The junction had 8 bases not matched to a gene; V was cut back by 7 bases and J by 4 bases. The germline V gene encodes CDR1 MNHEY and CDR2 SMNVEV (reference sequence). This CDR3 is CASTMGTGGTGELFF. The CDR3 DNA is TGTGCCAGCACCATGGGCACAGGGGGCACCGGGGAGCTGTTTTTT.

This chain uses TRBV9 with TRBJ2-5, with TRBD2 matching 10 bases. V was pared by 4 bases and J by 2 bases, with 5 bases of the junction left unmatched. Germline values: CDR1 SGDLS, CDR2 YYNGEE. The CDR3 covers 15 residues. For the CDR3, the DNA is TGTGCCAGCAGCAAACTAGCGGGAAGGCAAGAGACCCAGTACTTC. Translated: CASSKLAGRQETQYF.